Listed below are T cell receptor beta chains from one sample, sequenced in a study of Ad26.COV2.S vaccination and SARS-CoV-2 variants. Assay used: immunoSEQ multiplex PCR; TCRdb lists only in-frame clones, some missing. Among 350,000 to 450,000 clones listed, approximately 90% were seen once. Here the sequenced sample was peripheral blood, taken in a trial of Ad26.COV2.S vaccine versus placebo. The receptors originated from a person aged 18-65 years who received the Ad26.COV2.S COVID-19 vaccine or a placebo. Each CDR3 is given with its conserved first and last residue. A D gene is named only where the DNA matches it firmly. A row's size may be missing; if present it is once, few, many or a size class.

d_call	v_call	clone_size	j_call	cdr3_nt	cdr3_aa
TRBD1	TRBV7-2	.	TRBJ1-2	TGTGCCAGCAGGCCTACAGGGGGCGCATATGGCTACACCTTC	CASRPTGGAYGYTF
.	TRBV12-5	.	TRBJ1-4	TGTGCTAGTGGTTTTACCGGGCGGGCTAATGAAAAACTGTTTTTT	CASGFTGRANEKLFF
TRBD1	TRBV2	.	TRBJ2-4	TGTGCCAGCAGGGACAGGGTCGCCAAAAACATTCAGTACTTC	CASRDRVAKNIQYF
TRBD2	TRBV5-5	.	TRBJ2-3	TGTGCCAGCAGCTTCGGGGGAGGGCGAGATACGCAGTATTTT	CASSFGGGRDTQYF
.	TRBV7-2	.	TRBJ1-2	TGTGCCAGCAGCCCGGACAGCAATTATGGCTACACCTTC	CASSPDSNYGYTF
TRBD2	TRBV25-1	.	TRBJ2-1	TGTGCCAGCAGTGACCCCTCACGTGGGAGGGCCAGAAATGAGCAGTTCTTC	CASSDPSRGRARNEQFF
.	TRBV2	.	TRBJ2-7	TGTGCCAGCAGTGACCGTGCCACTCTGGCCTACGAGCAGTACTTC	CASSDRATLAYEQYF
.	TRBV2	.	TRBJ2-1	TGTGCCAGCGGACCCGCTATTATAGGATACAATGAGCAGTTCTTC	CASGPAIIGYNEQFF
.	TRBV15	.	TRBJ2-2	TGTGCCACCAGCAGAGTGGACGGGAGAGCCGGGGAGCTGTTTTTT	CATSRVDGRAGELFF
TRBD2	TRBV18	.	TRBJ2-1	TGTGCCAGCTCACCACCAAGCGGGAGGAGTAATGAGCAGTTCTTC	CASSPPSGRSNEQFF
.	TRBV6-1	once	TRBJ2-7	TGTGCCAGCAGTGAACGGTGGGAGCAGTACTTC	CASSERWEQYF
TRBD2	TRBV10-2	.	TRBJ2-5	TGCGCCAGCAGTGACCCCTCTAGCGGGAGGACCAAAGAGACCCAGTACTTC	CASSDPSSGRTKETQYF
TRBD2	TRBV7-9	once	TRBJ2-5	TGTGCCAGCACCCCTAGCGGCGGGAGAGCCGAGACCCAGTACTTC	CASTPSGGRAETQYF
TRBD1	TRBV5-1	.	TRBJ2-2	TGCGCCAGCAGGTCGCCCGGGACAGGGAACACCGGGGAGCTGTTTTTT	CASRSPGTGNTGELFF
.	TRBV28	.	TRBJ1-2	TGTGCCAGCCGCCAACCCGGACGGGCTAACTATGGCTACACCTTC	CASRQPGRANYGYTF
.	TRBV6-1	.	TRBJ2-7	TGTGCCAGCAGTGAAGTGCCGCAGGATCACTACGAGCAGTACTTC	CASSEVPQDHYEQYF
.	TRBV19	.	TRBJ1-1	TGTGCCAGTAGTATAGGGAGCATCACTGAAGCTTTCTTT	CASSIGSITEAFF
.	TRBV5-1	.	TRBJ2-5	TGCGCCAGCAGCTTGGTAGGCCGGGGGGAGACCCAGTACTTC	CASSLVGRGETQYF
TRBD2	TRBV29-1	once	TRBJ2-1	TGCAGCGTTGAAGGACTAGCGGGAGGAACCTACAATGAGCAGTTCTTC	CSVEGLAGGTYNEQFF
.	TRBV7-8	.	TRBJ1-6	TGTGCCAGCAGCCCCTACAGAGAAGGGAATTCACCCCTCCACTTT	CASSPYREGNSPLHF
TRBD2	TRBV9	.	TRBJ2-1	TGTGCCAGCAGCGTAGGGGCCGGGAGGGGCCGAGAGCAGTTCTTC	CASSVGAGRGREQFF
.	TRBV4-1	.	TRBJ2-1	TGCGCCAGCAGCCTTCCGGGACTCGACTACAATGAGCAGTTCTTC	CASSLPGLDYNEQFF
.	TRBV6-5	.	TRBJ1-5	TGTGCCAGCAGAGCTGGGTTTGGGAGCAATCAGCCCCAGCATTTT	CASRAGFGSNQPQHF
TRBD1	TRBV29-1	.	TRBJ1-1	TGCAGCGTACGACAGGGGAACACTGAAGCTTTCTTT	CSVRQGNTEAFF
.	TRBV12-3/TRBV12-4	.	TRBJ1-5	TGTGCCAGCAGTCCACAGGGTTATCAGCCCCAGCATTTT	CASSPQGYQPQHF
TRBD1	TRBV5-1	.	TRBJ2-7	TGCGCCAGCAGGACCGGGACAGGGGGTTACGAGCAGTACTTC	CASRTGTGGYEQYF
.	TRBV4-2	.	TRBJ1-5	TGTGCCAGCAGCTCAGCAGGACGGGGCCCTCGGCGACAGCCCCAGCATTTT	CASSSAGRGPRRQPQHF
TRBD2	TRBV7-8	.	TRBJ2-1	TGTGCCAGCAGCTTACCGGCGGGAGGGGCCTACAATGAGCAGTTCTTC	CASSLPAGGAYNEQFF
TRBD2	TRBV11-2	.	TRBJ2-7	TGTGCCAGCAGCTTAGGAGAGGGACTAGCGGGCCTATACGAGCAGTACTTC	CASSLGEGLAGLYEQYF
TRBD2	TRBV14	.	TRBJ2-1	TGTGCCAGCAGCCAGACCCTAGCGGGAACCAATGAGCAGTTCTTC	CASSQTLAGTNEQFF
.	TRBV30	.	TRBJ1-6	TGTGCCTGGGGAGGGGACCGGGCCTCACCCCTCCACTTT	CAWGGDRASPLHF
.	TRBV5-6	.	TRBJ2-2	TGTGCCAGCAGCTTTCTGATGCAGGGTAACACCGGGGAGCTGTTTTTT	CASSFLMQGNTGELFF
TRBD2	TRBV9	.	TRBJ2-1	TGTGCCAGCAGCGCCAACCGGGACTATCTTAATGAGCAGTTCTTC	CASSANRDYLNEQFF
.	TRBV12-1	.	TRBJ2-6	TGTGCCAGCAGCTTTGTAGGGTCGGCTGGGGCCAACGTCCTGACTTTC	CASSFVGSAGANVLTF
TRBD2	TRBV7-7	.	TRBJ2-5	TGTGCTAGCAGCTTAGTTGGGGGAGGGGCTCAAGAGACCCAGTACTTC	CASSLVGGGAQETQYF
.	TRBV29-1	.	TRBJ1-1	TGCAGCGTTGAAGACCCAGGGACCGAAGCTTTCTTT	CSVEDPGTEAFF
.	TRBV18	.	TRBJ1-6	TGTGCCAGCTCACAGAGCGACAGGAGTAATTCACCCCTCCACTTT	CASSQSDRSNSPLHF
.	TRBV6-5	.	TRBJ2-1	TGTGCCAGCAGAGCCCTCCTTAAGAGTAATGAGCAGTTCTTC	CASRALLKSNEQFF
TRBD1	TRBV6-1	many	TRBJ1-5	TGTGCCAGCAGTGAAGCGGACAGGGTGAGCCAGCCCCAGCATTTT	CASSEADRVSQPQHF
.	TRBV28	.	TRBJ1-4	TGTGCCAGCAGCTCTAATGAAAAACTGTTTTTT	CASSSNEKLFF
TRBD2	TRBV7-9	.	TRBJ2-4	TGTGCCAGCAGCTTGTCGGCGGGAGGAGACATTCAGTACTTC	CASSLSAGGDIQYF
.	TRBV5-1	.	TRBJ1-1	TGCGCCAGCAGCTCGGGTTTGACGGGAATGAACACTGAAGCTTTCTTT	CASSSGLTGMNTEAFF
.	TRBV14	.	TRBJ2-7	TGTGCCAGCACCTTATCCTACGAGCAGTACTTC	CASTLSYEQYF
.	TRBV6-5	.	TRBJ1-1	TGTGCCAGCAGTTCTTCCGGGACCCTGGGTGAAGCTTTCTTT	CASSSSGTLGEAFF
.	TRBV19	.	TRBJ1-1	TGTGCCAGTAGTAGGTCGACAGGAGGAACTGAAGCTTTCTTT	CASSRSTGGTEAFF
.	TRBV10-3	.	TRBJ2-7	TGTGCCATCAGTGAGTCACCGACCTCCTACGAGCAGTACTTC	CAISESPTSYEQYF